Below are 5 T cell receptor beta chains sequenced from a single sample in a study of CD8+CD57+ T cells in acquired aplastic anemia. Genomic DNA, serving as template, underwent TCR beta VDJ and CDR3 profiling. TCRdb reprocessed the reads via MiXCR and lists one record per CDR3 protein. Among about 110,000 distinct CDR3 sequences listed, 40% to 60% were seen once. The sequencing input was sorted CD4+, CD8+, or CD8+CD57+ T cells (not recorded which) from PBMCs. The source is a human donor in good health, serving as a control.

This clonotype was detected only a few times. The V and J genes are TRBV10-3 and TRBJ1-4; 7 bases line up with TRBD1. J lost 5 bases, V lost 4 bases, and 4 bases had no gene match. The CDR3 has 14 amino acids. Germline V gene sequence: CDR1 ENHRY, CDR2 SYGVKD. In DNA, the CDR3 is TGTGCCATCAGTGCGGGACAGCAAAATGAAAAACTGTTTTTT. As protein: CAISAGQQNEKLFF.

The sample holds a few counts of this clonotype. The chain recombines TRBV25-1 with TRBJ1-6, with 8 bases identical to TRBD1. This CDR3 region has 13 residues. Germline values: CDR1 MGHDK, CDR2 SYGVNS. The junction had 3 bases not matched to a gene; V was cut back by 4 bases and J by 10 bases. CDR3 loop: CASSGTGRSPLHF. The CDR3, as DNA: TGTGCCAGCAGTGGGACAGGGCGGTCACCCCTCCACTTT.

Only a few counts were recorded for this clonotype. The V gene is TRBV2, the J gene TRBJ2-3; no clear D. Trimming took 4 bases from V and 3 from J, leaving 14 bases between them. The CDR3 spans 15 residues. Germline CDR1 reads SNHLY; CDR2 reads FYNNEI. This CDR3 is CASSASHRGTDTQYF. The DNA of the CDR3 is TGTGCCAGCAGTGCCAGCCACCGAGGAACAGATACGCAGTATTTT. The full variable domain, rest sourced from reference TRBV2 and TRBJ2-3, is EPEVTQTPSHQVTQMGQEVILRCVPISNHLYFYWYRQILGQKVEFLVSFYNNEISEKSEIFDDQFSVERPDGSNFTLKIRSTKLEDSAMYFCASSASHRGTDTQYFGPGTRLTVL.

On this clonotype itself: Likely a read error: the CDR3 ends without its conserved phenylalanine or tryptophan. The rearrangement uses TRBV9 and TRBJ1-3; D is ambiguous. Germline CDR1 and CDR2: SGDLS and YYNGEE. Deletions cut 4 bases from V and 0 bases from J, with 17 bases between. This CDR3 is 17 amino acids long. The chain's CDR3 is CASSSLPEASSGNTIYL. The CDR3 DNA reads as TGTGCCAGCAGCTCGTTACCGGAAGCGAGCTCTGGAAACACCATATATCTT.

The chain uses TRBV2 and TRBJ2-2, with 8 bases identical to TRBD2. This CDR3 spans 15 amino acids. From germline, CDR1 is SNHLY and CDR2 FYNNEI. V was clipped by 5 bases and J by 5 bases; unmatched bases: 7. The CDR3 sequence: CASSIPSGFTGELFF. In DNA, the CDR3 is TGTGCCAGCAGTATACCTAGCGGGTTTACCGGGGAGCTGTTTTTT. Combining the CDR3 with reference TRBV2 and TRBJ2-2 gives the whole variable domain EPEVTQTPSHQVTQMGQEVILRCVPISNHLYFYWYRQILGQKVEFLVSFYNNEISEKSEIFDDQFSVERPDGSNFTLKIRSTKLEDSAMYFCASSIPSGFTGELFFGEGSRLTVL.